This TCR beta chain was sequenced for a study of T cell responses to AZD1222 COVID-19 vaccine. Points from the study as a whole: Baseline serostatus was positive in only a handful of AZD1222 recipients. The study found Spike-specific TCR breadth and depth rose after two AZD1222 doses. The donor cohort was predominantly white British with a female majority, and clonal diversity may have been underestimated.

As for this clone: Its antigen is unidentified.

With 10 bases clipped from V and 3 bases from J, the junction kept 11 bases outside the gene matches. This CDR3 is 15 amino acids long. The germline V gene encodes CDR1 MDHEN and CDR2 SYDVKM. TCRdb keeps only in-frame clones here, not all; method: immunoSEQ multiplex PCR. The sample lists fewer than 150,000 clones; roughly 90% were seen once. This receptor was identified in an adult who received the AZD1222 COVID-19 vaccine. Source: peripheral blood, taken 28 days after the second AZD1222 dose. This chain connects TRBV28 to TRBJ1-5, with TRBD1 identical over 8 bases. The CDR3 sequence: CATIFGTGNNQPQHF. The CDR3 coding sequence is TGTGCCACCATATTTGGGACAGGAAACAATCAGCCCCAGCATTTT.